This T cell receptor (beta chain) was found in a study of Graves' ophthalmopathy and Graves' hyperthyroidism (dated 2018 in TCRdb). Background for the entire study: Peripheral blood was collected at initial diagnosis, before any treatment. The study used signatures of the TCR beta repertoire to tell Graves' ophthalmopathy apart from Graves' hyperthyroidism and to predict which patients would progress to ophthalmopathy. In total, around 130 blood samples were TCR-sequenced: approximately 42 ophthalmopathy, roughly 77 hyperthyroidism and some 17 hyperthyroidism-to-ophthalmopathy patients. To explore V-J signatures that distinguish ophthalmopathy from hyperthyroidism, a discovery set of 100 patients was enrolled, made up of 43 with ophthalmopathy and 55 to 65 with stable hyperthyroidism. For independent validation, a separate cohort was made up of around 19 hyperthyroidism patients plus 17 patients who later progressed from hyperthyroidism to ophthalmopathy. In over 5 hyperthyroidism patients, the T-cell repertoire of thyroid tissue was compared with the T-cell repertoire of blood. After sampling, hyperthyroidism patients received methimazole starting at 30 mg daily, and ophthalmopathy patients received high-dose intravenous methylprednisolone. For training and testing, the 100 patients in the discovery cohort were randomly divided in a 7:3 ratio.

On the study overall, not on this receptor specifically: In cross-validation, the 13-signature model distinguished ophthalmopathy from stable hyperthyroidism with nearly 90% sensitivity and about 81% specificity, while in the test set the corresponding values were roughly 80% and 75%. Most expanded thyroid clonotypes with a frequency above 0.001 also appeared in blood, which suggests that blood repertoires may reflect the immune response in the thyroid. Sample size was not predetermined statistically, and investigators were not blinded to group allocation. In validation, the model predicted ophthalmopathy progression with more than 70% sensitivity and approximately 75% specificity; roughly eleven predicted patients were CT-confirmed with GO in a median of approximately 6.5 months.

In this sample, this clonotype turned up many times. Its antigen is unknown. The record has no base qualities; no much larger clone is one base away. There are 14 amino acids in the CDR3, from cysteine to phenylalanine inclusive. The DNA shown is the 42-base CDR3, in frame from base 1. From a lookup of the germline V gene, CDR1 and CDR2 are MDHEN and SYDVKM. Trimming accounts for 6 bases at V and 5 bases at J, while the number of junction bases matched to no gene is 9. The ophthalmopathy patients had moderately to severely active disease, with a Clinical Activity Score of 3 or higher, a NOSPECS grade of 4 or higher, and a disease duration of less than 3 months. Anyone with other autoimmune diseases, uncontrolled infections, pregnancy or lactation was excluded from the study. Clinical symptoms, serum thyroxine, TRAb, thyroid ultrasound and orbital computed tomography were used for diagnosis. Using Ficoll-Paque density gradient centrifugation, PBMCs were isolated from roughly 9.2 ml of fresh peripheral blood. Total RNA was extracted using Trizol reagent, and RNA quality was checked on an Agilent 2100 Bioanalyzer.

For repertoire sequencing, the TCR beta CDR3 regions were amplified from RNA transcripts. A first-round RT-PCR used HTBI primers with the Qiagen OneStep RT-PCR kit, followed by a second-round multiplex PCR, size selection and purification. Sequencing of the libraries was carried out on an Illumina HiSeq2000 in paired-end mode with 100 bp reads. In the authors' own workflow: SOAPnuke was used for read processing, and reads with adapters, uncalled bases, a mean Phred below 15, or no exact constant-primer or identifier match were discarded. High-quality paired reads were merged with COPE v1.2.5. Unique nucleotide sequences were defined as clonotypes and aligned to IMGT TRB V, D and J references using MiTCR v1.1. Only V-J combinations with frequency above 0.0001 were analysed, covering approximately 99% of repertoires. A TCR clonal expansion and chaos score per V-J combination was defined as the ratio of F50 clonal expansion to chaos observed in the TCRdist matrix. Welch's t-statistics and random forest were used to reduce features to about 14 V-J combinations, which were fed into a naive Bayes classifier. The similarity between thyroid and blood repertoires was quantified using the Morisita-Horn index. The public reads were quality trimmed at Q25 with fastp and then assembled into clones with MiXCR by TCRdb, keeping productive beta chains. Each entry is one CDR3 protein sequence, shown with its most common DNA and genes. Here the V and J calls rest on TCRdb's processing, not on the authors' analysis. The sample table lists about half a million distinct CDR3 sequences, around 14% of them with a count of one. About a tenth of the sample is in the top ten clones.

Rearrangement joined TRBV28 to TRBJ2-5; a stretch of 7 junction bases matches TRBD1. The receptor was derived from a woman aged 25 to 45 with Graves' ophthalmopathy. Donor details come from another sample of the same person, matched by shared clones. The sequencing input was blood. The DNA is as follows: TGTGCCAGCAGGGGAGACAGGGCAGGGGAGACCCAGTACTTC. This translates into CASRGDRAGETQYF.